One and the same sample provided the 5 T cell receptor beta chains below, sequenced in a study of blood T cell repertoires in COVID-19. Sequenced by immunoSEQ multiplex PCR; TCRdb stores in-frame clones only, minus some. Here the sample spans around 150,000 clones, roughly 85% being singletons. Sequenced input: peripheral blood. Source of these receptors: a woman in her sixties with COVID-19, enrolled during active disease.

J is TRBJ1-1 and V is TRBV6-5, with 10 bases fitting TRBD1. Germline V gene data show CDR1 as MNHEY and CDR2 as SVGAGI. The CDR3 has 15 residues. The trim removed 6 bases at V and 5 bases at J, leaving 9 bases unmatched. The CDR3 reads CASSVRDRGGTEAFF. The CDR3, as DNA: TGTGCCAGCAGCGTCCGGGACAGGGGTGGTACTGAAGCTTTCTTT.

The chain recombines TRBV9 with TRBJ2-7; TRBD1 might be the D (7 bases). V lost 3 bases and J lost 5, with 15 bases in between. Germline V gene lookup returns CDR1 SGDLS and CDR2 YYNGEE. This CDR3 is built from 14 residues. This CDR3 is CASSGGDRGDEQYF. CDR3 nucleotide sequence: TGTGCCAGCAGCGGGGGGGACAGAGGGGACGAGCAGTACTTC.

The J gene is TRBJ1-2, the V gene TRBV5-6; a weak D match, TRBD1 (6 bases). The length of the CDR3 is 13 residues. Germline CDR1 SGHDT, CDR2 YYEEEE. With 0 bases removed from V and 7 bases from J, the gap between germline ends came to 10 bases. The CDR3, as DNA: TGTGCCAGCAGCTTGGCAGGGGTTGGTGGCTACACCTTC. Amino acids: CASSLAGVGGYTF.

This clone was observed a single time. The J gene is TRBJ2-1, the V gene TRBV19, with TRBD2 matching over 12 bases. CDR3 length equals 14 residues. With V trimmed by 5 bases and J by 9 bases, 5 bases remained unmatched. In germline, CDR1 is LNHDA, CDR2 SQIVND (reference sequence). Written as DNA, the CDR3 is TGTGCCAGTAGTCGGACTAGCGGGATCTTTGAGCAGTTCTTC. It specifies CASSRTSGIFEQFF.

This clone has just one count. The CDR3 loop is CASSLTLVAYNEQFF. CDR3 DNA sequence: TGTGCCAGCAGCTTAACGTTGGTAGCCTACAATGAGCAGTTCTTC. This chain links TRBV7-3 with TRBJ2-1; D is ambiguous. V shed 0 bases and J shed 2 bases, with 8 bases lying between them. Germline V CDR1 and CDR2: SGHTA, FQGTGA. The CDR3 spans 15 residues.